What follows describes a single TCR beta chain. The target antigen is unknown. The source of the sample is a study of monozygotic twins with inflammatory bowel disease. TCRdb reworked the 5' RACE reads into one entry per CDR3 protein, no DNA. The sample's table shows over 350,000 distinct CDR3 sequences. Isolation of total RNA was performed on whole blood, with no prior T cell sorting. Study observations and caveats: Differing immunosuppressive treatments may have added variability to patient repertoires. Twins with IBD had fewer clonotypes in common with others than healthy twins, particularly during disease activity.

The sequence derives from a human donor with ulcerative colitis or Crohn's disease, or a healthy co-twin of an affected twin (not recorded which). Sequenced sample: blood.

CDR3 protein: CASSLDGAGKAGELFF. The rearrangement joins TRBV5-1 to TRBJ2-2; TCRdb gives TRBD1 as the D gene, but with no DNA this cannot be confirmed. The germline V gene has CDR1 SGHRS and CDR2 YFSETQ. The CDR3 loop spans 16 amino acids.